This TCR beta chain was retrieved from a study of blood T cells in healthy people across ages. Regarding the study as a whole: Naive and antigen-experienced cells were not separated, limiting conclusive comparison. Considered underestimates were the diversity estimates obtained from one million T cells.

As regards this clonotype: Its cognate antigen is unknown.

Healthy Caucasians from Russia aged roughly 6 to 95 served as donors. Alongside a J-beta primer mix, a sample-barcoded 5' primer served in a second PCR lasting about 7 to 12 cycles. Every cDNA molecule carried a tag from a template-switch adaptor bearing 12 random nucleotides. Using its own MiXCR run on the 5' RACE reads, TCRdb lists one record per CDR3 protein. The profile shows a few hundred thousand distinct CDR3 sequences, 52% of them singletons. The CDR3 has 17 residues. Trimming stripped 7 bases from V and 3 bases from J, with 22 bases between. Germline loops: CDR1 SGHTA, CDR2 FQGNSA. The chain links TRBV7-2 to TRBJ2-1; tentative D call: TRBD2 (5 bases). The sequenced sample consisted of blood. This receptor was obtained from a man in his 60s in good health. The CDR3 here is CASNIDSPSGYYNEQFF. For the CDR3, the DNA is TGTGCCAGCAACATAGACTCTCCAAGCGGATACTACAATGAGCAGTTCTTC.